This entry features one T cell receptor beta chain sequence. The antigen remains undetermined. Germline V gives CDR1 LNHDA, CDR2 SQIVND (reference sequence). The CDR3 runs 12 residues. Trimming removed 6 bases from V and 4 bases from J, with 9 bases in between. The sample belongs to a study of CD8+ T cells in alopecia areata. Findings and caveats of the study: Resident alphabeta T-cell populations of normal skin are likewise subject to sequencing in scalp samples. Relative to normal scalp, lesional scalp, especially alopecia totalis/universalis, showed higher clonality.

cDNA reverse transcribed from extracted RNA served as the sequencing template. Sequencing used immunoSEQ multiplex PCR; TCRdb keeps in-frame clones, though not all of them. This sample has 90,000 to 130,000 clones, with about 50% found just once. It was from alopecia areata patients that lesional scalp punch biopsies and peripheral blood were collected. The TCR comes from a human donor with alopecia areata. The rearrangement uses TRBV19 and TRBJ1-2; maybe TRBD1 (5 bases). The specimen sequenced was NKG2D-low CD8+ T cells sorted from blood. The CDR3 DNA sequence: TGTGCCAGTAGGCCAGGGACCTATGGCTACACCTTC. Amino acid sequence: CASRPGTYGYTF.